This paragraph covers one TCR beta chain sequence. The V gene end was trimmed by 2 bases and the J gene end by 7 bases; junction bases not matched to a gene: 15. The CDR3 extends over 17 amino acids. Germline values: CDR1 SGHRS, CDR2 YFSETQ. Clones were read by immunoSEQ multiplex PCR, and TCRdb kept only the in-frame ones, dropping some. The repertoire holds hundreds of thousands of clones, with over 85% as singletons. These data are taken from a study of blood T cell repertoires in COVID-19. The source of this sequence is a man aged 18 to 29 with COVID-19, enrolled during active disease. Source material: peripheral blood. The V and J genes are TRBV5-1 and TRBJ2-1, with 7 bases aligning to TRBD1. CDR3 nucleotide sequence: TGCGCCAGCAGCTTAGGGGGCCAGGCCCCGGGACGGAATGAGCAGTTCTTC. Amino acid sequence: CASSLGGQAPGRNEQFF.